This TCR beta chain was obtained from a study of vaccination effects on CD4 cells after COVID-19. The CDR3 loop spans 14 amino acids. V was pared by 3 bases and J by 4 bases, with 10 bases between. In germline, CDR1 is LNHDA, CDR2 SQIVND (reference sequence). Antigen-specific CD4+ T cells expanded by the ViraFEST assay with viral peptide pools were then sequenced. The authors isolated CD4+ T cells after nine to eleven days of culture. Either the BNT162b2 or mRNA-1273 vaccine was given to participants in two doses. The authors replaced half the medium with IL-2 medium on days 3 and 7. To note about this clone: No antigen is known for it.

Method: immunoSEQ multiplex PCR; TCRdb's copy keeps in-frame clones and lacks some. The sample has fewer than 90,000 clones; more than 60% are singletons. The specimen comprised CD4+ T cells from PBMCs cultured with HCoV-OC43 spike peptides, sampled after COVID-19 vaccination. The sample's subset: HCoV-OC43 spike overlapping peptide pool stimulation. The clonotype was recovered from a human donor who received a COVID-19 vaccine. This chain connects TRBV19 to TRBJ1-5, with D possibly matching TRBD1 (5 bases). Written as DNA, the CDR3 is TGTGCCAGTAGTATGTTCAGGGAGAATCAGCCCCAGCATTTT. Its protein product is CASSMFRENQPQHF.